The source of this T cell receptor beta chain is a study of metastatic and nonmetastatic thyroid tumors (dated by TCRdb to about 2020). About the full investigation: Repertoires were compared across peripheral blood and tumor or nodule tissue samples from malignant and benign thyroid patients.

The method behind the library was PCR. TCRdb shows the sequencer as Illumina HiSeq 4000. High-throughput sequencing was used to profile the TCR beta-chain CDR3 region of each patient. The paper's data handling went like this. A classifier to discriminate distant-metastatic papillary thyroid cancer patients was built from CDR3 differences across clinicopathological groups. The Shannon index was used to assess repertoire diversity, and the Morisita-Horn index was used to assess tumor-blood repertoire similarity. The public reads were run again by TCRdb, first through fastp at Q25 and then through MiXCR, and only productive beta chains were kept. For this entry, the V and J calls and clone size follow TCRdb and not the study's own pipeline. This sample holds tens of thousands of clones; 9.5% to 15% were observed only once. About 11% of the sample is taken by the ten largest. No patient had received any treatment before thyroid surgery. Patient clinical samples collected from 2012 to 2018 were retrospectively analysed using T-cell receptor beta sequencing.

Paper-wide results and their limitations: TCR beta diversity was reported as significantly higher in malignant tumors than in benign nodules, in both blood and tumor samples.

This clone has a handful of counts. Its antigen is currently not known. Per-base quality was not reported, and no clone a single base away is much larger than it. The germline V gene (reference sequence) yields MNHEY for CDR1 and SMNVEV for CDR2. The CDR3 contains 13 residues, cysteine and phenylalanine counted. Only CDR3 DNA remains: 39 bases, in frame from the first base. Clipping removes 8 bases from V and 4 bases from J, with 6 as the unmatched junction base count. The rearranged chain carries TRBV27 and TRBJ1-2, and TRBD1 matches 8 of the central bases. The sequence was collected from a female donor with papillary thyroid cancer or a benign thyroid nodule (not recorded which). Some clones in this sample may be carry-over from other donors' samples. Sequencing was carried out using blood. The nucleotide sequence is TGTGCCAGCCGCCTTGACAGGGGCTATGGCTACACCTTC. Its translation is CASRLDRGYGYTF.